The 22 T cell receptor beta chains below all came from one sample that was sequenced in a study of a mutant IDH1 vaccine in newly diagnosed glioma. The sample's time point: baseline, week 1 (first vaccination visit). Sample treatment: pre-vaccination baseline after standard-of-care therapy. TCRdb's copy holds only in-frame clones and misses some; the assay was immunoSEQ multiplex PCR. The sample gives around 82,000 clones, over 75% of which show up once; about 5.1% is in the top ten. The sample in question was PBMCs, obtained from a glioma patient treated with radiotherapy, temozolomide or both. The source is a man aged 35 to 55 with glioma. Some clones in this sample may be carry-over from other donors' samples.

The sample holds a few counts of this clone. This sequence joins TRBV18 and TRBJ1-5, with D possibly being TRBD1 (5 bases). In germline, CDR1 is KGHSH, CDR2 LQKENI. This CDR3 region has 16 residues. V dropped 4 bases and J dropped 6 bases, with 19 bases sitting between them. The CDR3 coding sequence is TGTGCCAGCTCACGTACAAGGGACCAAGGTAGTCAGCCCCAGCATTTT. This sequence encodes CASSRTRDQGSQPQHF.

V gene TRBV5-4 combines with J gene TRBJ2-6, with D unresolved. Trimming removed 5 bases from V and 4 bases from J, with 13 bases in between. Germline lookup yields CDR1 SGHNT and CDR2 YYREEE (reference sequence). The CDR3 sequence is 15 residues long. The CDR3 reads CASRMDLGGANVLTF. CDR3 bases: TGTGCCAGCAGGATGGACCTTGGGGGGGCCAACGTCCTGACTTTC.

The V gene is TRBV7-9, the J gene TRBJ2-7; D is unclear. The CDR3 has 14 amino acids. Germline V CDR1 and CDR2: SEHNR, FQNEAQ (reference sequence). The V end lost 3 bases, the J end lost 2 bases, and 11 bases lay between the germline ends. Here the CDR3 reads CASSFKVIPYEQYF. The CDR3 DNA sequence: TGTGCCAGCAGCTTTAAGGTGATCCCCTACGAGCAGTACTTC.

The gene calls are TRBV29-1 and TRBJ1-2; D unresolved. Trimming shortened V by 1 base and J by 0 bases, and 6 bases separated the two germline ends. This CDR3 spans 13 amino acids. Germline V CDR1 and CDR2: SQVTM, ANQGSEA. This chain's CDR3 is CSVEGDTNYGYTF. As DNA, the CDR3 is TGCAGCGTTGAAGGGGATACTAACTATGGCTACACCTTC.

The chain is built from TRBV5-5 and TRBJ2-7, with 7 bases lining up with TRBD1. This CDR3 is 13 amino acids long. The trim removed 3 bases at V and 3 bases at J, leaving 3 bases unmatched. The germline gives CDR1 SGHKS, CDR2 YYEKEE (reference sequence). The CDR3: CASSSTGVYEQYF. For the CDR3, the DNA is TGTGCCAGCAGCTCAACAGGGGTCTACGAGCAGTACTTC.

The V and J genes are TRBV11-2 and TRBJ1-3; no clear D. The ends were cut back, 5 bases at V and 0 bases at J, with 8 bases in the middle. Germline V gene sequence: CDR1 SGHAT, CDR2 FQNNGV. The CDR3 is 14 amino acids. The CDR3 nucleotides read TGTGCCAGCAGCCTGAGGGCCTCTGGAAACACCATATATTTT. Translating gives CASSLRASGNTIYF.

J is TRBJ1-2 and V is TRBV5-1, with D uncertain. Between the trimmed V and J ends, which lost 0 bases and 4 bases, there was a span of 7 bases. The CDR3 extends over 13 amino acids. CDR1 and CDR2 from the germline V gene are SGHRS and YFSETQ. This CDR3 reads CASSLVEAYGYTF. The CDR3 DNA reads TGCGCCAGCAGCTTGGTTGAGGCCTATGGCTACACCTTC.

The chain uses TRBV30 and TRBJ1-1; no definite D call. CDR1 and CDR2 from the germline V gene are GTSNPN and SVGIG (reference sequence). V lost 3 bases and J lost 4, with 3 bases in between. The CDR3 spans 10 residues. CDR3 bases: TGTGCCTGGAGGGCCACTGAAGCTTTCTTT. Amino acids: CAWRATEAFF. The variable domain in full, with the rest retrieved from reference TRBV30 and TRBJ1-1, is SQTIHQWPATLVQPVGSPLSLECTVEGTSNPNLYWYRQAAGRGLQLLFYSVGIGQISSEVPQNLSASRPQDRQFILSSKKLLLSDSGFYLCAWRATEAFFGQGTRLTVV.

The rearrangement joins TRBV30 to TRBJ2-6, with no clear D. The V end lost 1 base, the J end lost 0 bases, and 4 bases lay between the germline ends. The V gene's germline CDR1 is GTSNPN and CDR2 SVGIG (reference sequence). This CDR3 is 14 amino acids long. In DNA form, the CDR3 reads TGTGCCTGGAGTGGGGGCTCTGGGGCCAACGTCCTGACTTTC. Protein product: CAWSGGSGANVLTF.

The chain has TRBV4-1 and TRBJ1-4, with 9 bases matching TRBD1. After removal of 1 base from V and 11 bases from J, the junction contained 11 bases not matched to a gene. In germline, CDR1 is MGHRA, CDR2 YSYEKL. The CDR3 length is 16 residues. The CDR3 sequence is CASSQGHRDRETKLFF. The CDR3 DNA reads as TGCGCCAGCAGCCAAGGCCACCGGGACAGGGAAACTAAACTGTTTTTT.

This clone was seen a handful of times. V is TRBV19 and J is TRBJ1-2, with D tentatively TRBD1 (6 bases). The length of the CDR3 is 14 residues. The V gene lost 3 bases and the J gene lost 4 bases, with 12 bases spanning the gap. Germline V gene sequence: CDR1 LNHDA, CDR2 SQIVND (reference sequence). Here the CDR3 reads CASSMRGVAYGYTF. For the CDR3, the DNA is TGTGCCAGTAGTATGAGGGGGGTTGCCTATGGCTACACCTTC.

The chain combines TRBV5-6 with TRBJ1-5; no reliable D call. There are 14 residues in the CDR3. V lost 0 bases and J 6 bases, leaving 10 bases between the germline ends. The V gene's germline CDR1 is SGHDT and CDR2 YYEEEE. CDR3 sequence reads: CASSLGQWGQPQHF. The DNA for the CDR3 is TGTGCCAGCAGCTTGGGTCAGTGGGGTCAGCCCCAGCATTTT.

This sequence joins TRBV5-6 and TRBJ1-5, with unresolved D. Germline values: CDR1 SGHDT, CDR2 YYEEEE. This CDR3 is built from 13 residues. V was pared by 2 bases and J by 4 bases, with 7 bases between. The CDR3: CASSLGKNQPQHF. CDR3 DNA sequence: TGTGCCAGCAGCTTAGGGAAAAATCAGCCCCAGCATTTT.

This chain connects TRBV5-6 to TRBJ1-1; maybe TRBD1 (5 bases). This CDR3 is built from 13 residues. The ends were cut back, 2 bases at V and 5 bases at J, with 10 bases in the middle. Germline V gene lookup returns CDR1 SGHDT and CDR2 YYEEEE. CDR3 protein: CASSFGGRTEAFF. In nucleotides, the CDR3 is TGTGCCAGCAGCTTTGGGGGGAGGACTGAAGCTTTCTTT.

This clone was picked up one time. The genes are TRBV29-1 and TRBJ2-5, with unresolved D. V lost 5 bases and J 5 bases, leaving 12 bases between the germline ends. Germline CDR1 is SQVTM and CDR2 is ANQGSEA. This CDR3 comprises 12 residues. The CDR3 DNA reads TGCAGCGTTTTGGGTTCTCGGGAGACCCAGTACTTC. Translating gives CSVLGSRETQYF.

The chain has TRBV5-1 and TRBJ1-1, with D perhaps matching TRBD1 (5 bases). The length of the CDR3 is 17 residues. V shed 0 bases and J shed 5 bases, with 20 bases lying between them. Per the germline V gene, CDR1 is SGHRS and CDR2 is YFSETQ. The CDR3 DNA is TGCGCCAGCAGCTTGGTTTTTCAGGGACCCAAAAGGACTGAAGCTTTCTTT. Encoded protein: CASSLVFQGPKRTEAFF.

This sequence joins TRBV9 and TRBJ2-1; 14 bases fit TRBD2. The CDR3 is 19 amino acids. J gave up 0 bases and V 2 bases, and 7 bases lay outside the gene matches. CDR1 SGDLS and CDR2 YYNGEE come from the germline V gene. CDR3 loop: CASSVGLAGGPSSYNEQFF. For the CDR3, the DNA is TGTGCCAGCAGCGTCGGACTAGCGGGGGGCCCTAGCTCCTACAATGAGCAGTTCTTC.

A single count supports this clone. The gene calls are TRBV6-5 and TRBJ2-5, with 7 bases fitting TRBD1. Germline-derived CDR1 and CDR2 are MNHEY and SVGAGI. Trimming cost V 6 bases and J 5 bases; bases outside gene matches: 6. There are 13 residues in the CDR3. The CDR3 spells CASRVGGSETQYF. DNA for the CDR3: TGTGCCAGCAGGGTAGGGGGCTCGGAGACCCAGTACTTC.

The CDR3 region is CAWGPAGGSYNEQFF. The DNA of the CDR3 is TGTGCCTGGGGGCCAGCGGGGGGCTCCTACAATGAGCAGTTCTTC. The V gene is TRBV30, the J gene TRBJ2-1; 9 bases fit TRBD2. J was trimmed by 0 bases and V by 5 bases; bases with no gene match: 5. This CDR3 is built from 15 residues. Germline-derived CDR1 and CDR2 are GTSNPN and SVGIG (reference sequence). Based on the CDR3 plus reference TRBV30 and TRBJ2-1, the full variable domain is SQTIHQWPATLVQPVGSPLSLECTVEGTSNPNLYWYRQAAGRGLQLLFYSVGIGQISSEVPQNLSASRPQDRQFILSSKKLLLSDSGFYLCAWGPAGGSYNEQFFGPGTRLTVL.

The rearrangement joins TRBV6-1 to TRBJ2-7, with D possibly matching TRBD2 (5 bases). The length of the CDR3 is 15 residues. Germline assignment: CDR1 MNHNS and CDR2 SASEGT. Trimming shortened V by 6 bases and J by 3 bases, and 18 bases separated the two germline ends. The CDR3: CASRPYEGEGYEQYF. CDR3 nucleotides: TGTGCCAGCAGACCGTACGAGGGCGAAGGCTACGAGCAGTACTTC.

The table lists this clone with a count of one. The chain carries TRBV2 and TRBJ2-7; a weak D match, TRBD2 (6 bases). This CDR3 has 15 residues. The V and J ends lost 9 bases and 4 bases respectively, with 22 bases between them. Germline CDR1 SNHLY, CDR2 FYNNEI. The CDR3 here is CASTWNRETGYEQYF. Written as DNA, the CDR3 is TGTGCCAGTACCTGGAACCGGGAGACGGGGTACGAGCAGTACTTC.

J is TRBJ2-7 and V is TRBV6-6; 10 bases match TRBD1. CDR3 length equals 16 residues. Germline-derived CDR1 and CDR2 are MNHNY and SVGAGI (reference sequence). The V gene end was trimmed by 6 bases and the J gene end by 7 bases; junction bases not matched to a gene: 15. The CDR3 region is CASRPPGQGSKGEQYF. CDR3 bases: TGTGCCAGCAGGCCCCCGGGACAGGGGTCTAAGGGTGAGCAGTACTTC.